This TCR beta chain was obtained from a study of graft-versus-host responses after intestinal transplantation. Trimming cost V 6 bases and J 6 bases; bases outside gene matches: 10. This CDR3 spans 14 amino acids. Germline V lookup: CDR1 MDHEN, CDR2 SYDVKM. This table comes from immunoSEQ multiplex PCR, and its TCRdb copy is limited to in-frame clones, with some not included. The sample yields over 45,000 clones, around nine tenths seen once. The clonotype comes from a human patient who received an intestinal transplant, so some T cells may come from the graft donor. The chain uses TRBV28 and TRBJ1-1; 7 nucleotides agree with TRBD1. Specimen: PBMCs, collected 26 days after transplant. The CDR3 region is CASSSRTGVAEAFF. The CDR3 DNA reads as TGTGCCAGCAGCTCGCGTACAGGGGTTGCTGAAGCTTTCTTT.